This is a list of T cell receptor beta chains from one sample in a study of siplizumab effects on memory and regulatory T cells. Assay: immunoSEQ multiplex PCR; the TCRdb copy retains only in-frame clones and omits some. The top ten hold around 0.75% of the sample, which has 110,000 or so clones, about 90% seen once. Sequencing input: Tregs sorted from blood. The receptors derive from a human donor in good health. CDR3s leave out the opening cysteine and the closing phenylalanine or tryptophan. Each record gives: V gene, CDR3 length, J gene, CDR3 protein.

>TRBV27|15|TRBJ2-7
ASSLSFYGTVTYEQY
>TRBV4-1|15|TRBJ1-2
ASSRRTGGAIQGGYT
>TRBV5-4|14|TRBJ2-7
ASSPTPGMDSYEQY
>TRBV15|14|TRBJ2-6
ATSRGQPSGANVLT
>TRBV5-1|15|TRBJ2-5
ASSHGTKTSFGETQY
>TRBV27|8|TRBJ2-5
ASGMGAQY
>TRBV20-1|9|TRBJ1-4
SAIRLQKLF
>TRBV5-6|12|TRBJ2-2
ASSLRGNTGELF
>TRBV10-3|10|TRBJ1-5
ATRARGQPQH
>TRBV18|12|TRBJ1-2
ASSPTGTVDGYT
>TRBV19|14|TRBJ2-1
ASSIEGHGSYNEQF
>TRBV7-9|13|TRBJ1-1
ASSPQRVWNTEAF
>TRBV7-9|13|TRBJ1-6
ASSHPLRLDPPLH
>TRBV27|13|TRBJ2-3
ASGPSATSTDTQY
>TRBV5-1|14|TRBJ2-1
ASLGAGKDSYNEQF
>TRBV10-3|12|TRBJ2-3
AISAREDTDTQY
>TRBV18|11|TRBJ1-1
ASSTDMNTEAF
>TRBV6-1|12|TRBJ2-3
ASTSSGRVDTQY
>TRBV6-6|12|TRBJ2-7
ASSYAGTGYEQY
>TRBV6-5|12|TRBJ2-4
ASSVSAAKNIQY
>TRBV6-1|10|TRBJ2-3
ASSEMAYTQY
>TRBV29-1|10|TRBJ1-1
SVQDGAEAAF
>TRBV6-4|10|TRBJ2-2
ATGRGTGELF
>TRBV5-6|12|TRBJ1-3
ASSLANSGNTIY